This T cell receptor beta chain came from a study of blood T cells in healthy people across ages. General observations from the study: TCR beta diversity, measured per million T cells, fell in a roughly linear way with age.

The CDR3 consists of 14 residues. Germline loops: CDR1 SNHLY, CDR2 FYNNEI. On this clonotype itself: Its antigen is not identified.

PCR was performed a second time for about 7 to 12 cycles using a sample-barcoded 5' primer and a J-beta primer mix. TCRdb re-called the 5' RACE reads with MiXCR, one entry per CDR3 protein. Of about 1,500,000 distinct CDR3 sequences in the sample, about 30% were seen once. Every sample gave at least 5.5 micrograms of total RNA when it was extracted. The source material was blood. The rearrangement joins TRBV2 to TRBJ2-4; possibly TRBD1 for D (5 bases). With the DNA end fitting TRBJ2-7 better, the J assignment may be wrong. The receptor's source is a young woman in good health. The CDR3 region has the DNA TGTGCCAGCAGTGAAGCGTTAGGGGCGTACGAGCAGTACTTC. It is translated as CASSEALGAYEQYF.